The next 7 T cell receptor beta chains were all read from a single sample in a study of blood T cell repertoires in COVID-19. Assay: immunoSEQ multiplex PCR; the TCRdb copy retains only in-frame clones and omits some. Of about 200,000 clones detected, 75% to 85% appear once; the ten largest clones hold about 13%. The sequencing sample was made of peripheral blood. These receptors were obtained from a human donor in a cohort sampled during active COVID-19.

The gene calls are TRBV6-6 and TRBJ2-1; TRBD1 agrees at 12 bases. V dropped 5 bases and J dropped 7; count of bases not matched to a gene: 12. The CDR3 spans 17 residues. Germline V gene lookup returns CDR1 MNHNY and CDR2 SVGAGI (reference sequence). This chain's CDR3 is CASSHRDRGPEFNEQFF. CDR3 DNA: TGTGCCAGCAGTCACCGGGACAGGGGGCCAGAGTTTAATGAGCAGTTCTTC.

V is TRBV6-4 and J is TRBJ2-3; a weak D match, TRBD1 (6 bases). Looked up from germline, CDR1 is MRHNA and CDR2 is SNTAGT. V was clipped by 6 bases and J by 4 bases, with 11 bases between them. This CDR3 has 13 amino acids. The CDR3 bases are TGTGCCAGCAGCCTGGGGGCCTCAGATACGCAGTATTTT. It is translated as CASSLGASDTQYF.

The gene calls are TRBV18 and TRBJ2-5, with a tentative D call TRBD1 (6 bases). V lost 0 bases and J lost 3, with 17 bases in between. CDR3 length: 17 amino acids. Germline CDR1 and CDR2: KGHSH and LQKENI. CDR3: CASSPPIGVNREETQYF. Here the CDR3 DNA reads TGTGCCAGCTCACCACCCATAGGCGTAAACAGGGAAGAGACCCAGTACTTC. Complete variable domain (other parts from reference TRBV18 and TRBJ2-5): NAGVMQNPRHLVRRRGQEARLRCSPMKGHSHVYWYRQLPEEGLKFMVYLQKENIIDESGMPKERFSAEFPKEGPSILRIQQVVRGDSAAYFCASSPPIGVNREETQYFGPGTRLLVL.

This clone has a single count. The V gene is TRBV4-2, the J gene TRBJ2-2, with D perhaps matching TRBD2 (5 bases). Germline values: CDR1 LGHNA, CDR2 YNFKEQ. The CDR3 runs to 17 residues. V was cut by 1 base and J by 2 bases, with 14 bases left in between. For the CDR3, the DNA is TGTGCCAGCAGCCAAGTCCCCCAGCGGAGTAACACCGGGGAGCTGTTTTTT. Protein sequence: CASSQVPQRSNTGELFF.

CDR3: CASSLGLAGGGEQYF. As DNA, the CDR3 is TGTGCCAGCAGCTTAGGACTAGCGGGAGGGGGAGAGCAGTACTTC. This sequence joins TRBV11-2 and TRBJ2-7; TRBD2 aligns across 14 bases. CDR1 and CDR2 (germline): SGHAT, FQNNGV. The CDR3 extends over 15 amino acids. Losses at the gene ends were 1 base for V and 7 bases for J; bases not matched to a gene: 3.

The V call is TRBV3-1 (or the pseudogene TRBV3-2), the J call TRBJ2-7; 7 bases are shared with TRBD2. J was trimmed by 2 bases and V by 6 bases; bases with no gene match: 4. The CDR3 is made up of 13 amino acids. Germline CDR1 is LGHDT and CDR2 is YNNKEL (reference sequence). The CDR3 DNA sequence: TGTGCCAGCAGAGGCGGGAGTACCTACGAGCAGTACTTC. Encoded protein: CASRGGSTYEQYF.

The V call is TRBV10-2, the J call TRBJ1-5; D is unresolved. Germline assignment: CDR1 WSHSY and CDR2 SAAADI. The V end lost 5 bases, the J end lost 3 bases, and 8 bases lay between the germline ends. This CDR3 spans 13 amino acids. The CDR3 sequence is CASSTGYNQPQHF. In DNA, the CDR3 is TGCGCCAGCAGTACCGGTTACAATCAGCCCCAGCATTTT.